Each of the 19 T cell receptor beta chains below was sequenced from the same sample in a study of blood T cell repertoires in COVID-19. Sequencing was performed with immunoSEQ multiplex PCR; in TCRdb, only in-frame clones are kept and a portion is missing. The repertoire includes under 250,000 clones, nearly 90% of them detected once, and roughly 4% sits in the top ten. Input material: PBMCs or T cells enriched from blood (not recorded which). The receptors shown here come from a woman aged 30 to 39 with acute COVID-19.

The genes are TRBV27 and TRBJ2-6, with D tentatively TRBD2 (6 bases). Germline CDR1 reads MNHEY; CDR2 reads SMNVEV (reference sequence). The CDR3 has 15 residues. Trimming shortened V by 6 bases and J by 1 base, and 10 bases separated the two germline ends. The CDR3 nucleotides read TGTGCCAGCAGGACACGGGGGTCTGGGGCCAACGTCCTGACTTTC. Translation gives CASRTRGSGANVLTF.

Only a few counts were recorded for this clone. This sequence joins TRBV2 and TRBJ2-1; no clear D. The CDR3 covers 11 residues. The ends were cut back, 8 bases at V and 6 bases at J, with 8 bases in the middle. Germline V gives CDR1 SNHLY, CDR2 FYNNEI. The CDR3 sequence: CASDTVNEQFF. CDR3 DNA: TGTGCCAGCGATACAGTCAATGAGCAGTTCTTC.

The rearrangement uses TRBV6-2 or TRBV6-3 and TRBJ1-6, with D hard to call. This CDR3 is built from 16 residues. Trimming shortened V by 5 bases and J by 0 bases, and 11 bases separated the two germline ends. Germline V lookup: CDR1 MNHEY, CDR2 SVGEGT. The chain's CDR3 is CASSRVGSSYNSPLHF. For the CDR3, the DNA is TGTGCCAGCAGTCGCGTGGGGAGCTCCTATAATTCACCCCTCCACTTT.

V usage is TRBV7-2 and J usage is TRBJ1-2; D unresolved. The germline V and J ends were trimmed by 4 bases and 3 bases, with 9 bases remaining between them. Looked up from germline, CDR1 is SGHTA and CDR2 is FQGNSA. The CDR3 runs to 13 residues. CDR3 amino acids: CASSSPRDYGYTF. In DNA, the CDR3 is TGTGCCAGCAGCTCGCCTCGAGACTATGGCTACACCTTC.

The chain has TRBV4-3 and TRBJ2-2, with 7 positions matching TRBD2. CDR3 length equals 16 residues. J gave up 8 bases and V 1 base, and 10 bases lay outside the gene matches. Germline V gene lookup returns CDR1 LGHNA and CDR2 YSLEER. This CDR3 reads CASSQAGGKVEGELFF. CDR3 nucleotides: TGCGCCAGCAGCCAAGCCGGGGGGAAGGTCGAGGGGGAGCTGTTTTTT.

This chain joins TRBV4-3 and TRBJ1-2; D is undetermined. The CDR3 length is 14 residues. Deletions cut 1 base from V and 3 bases from J, with 9 bases between. CDR1 LGHNA and CDR2 YSLEER come from the germline V gene. CDR3 protein: CASSQARQYYGYTF. CDR3 bases: TGCGCCAGCAGCCAAGCGCGGCAGTACTATGGCTACACCTTC.

The chain employs TRBV4-1 and TRBJ2-7; 9 bases are shared with TRBD1. This CDR3 comprises 15 residues. Germline V gives CDR1 MGHRA, CDR2 YSYEKL. The trim removed 2 bases at V and 7 bases at J, leaving 9 bases unmatched. CDR3 nucleotides: TGCGCCAGCAGCCAACCTAAGGACAGGGGTGGTGAGCAGTACTTC. Translating it yields CASSQPKDRGGEQYF.

The CDR3 DNA reads TGTGCCAGCAGTTACTCGAACTTGGACAGGGGTCTCGGCTACACCTTC. Translating it yields CASSYSNLDRGLGYTF. The chain employs TRBV6-5 and TRBJ1-2; 9 nucleotides align to TRBD1. This CDR3 spans 16 amino acids. CDR1 is MNHEY, CDR2 SVGAGI, per germline. Trimming at V came to 0 bases and at J to 8 bases, leaving 10 bases not matched to a gene.

The rearrangement links TRBV28 to TRBJ1-2; D unclear. This CDR3 region has 13 residues. CDR1 and CDR2 (germline): MDHEN, SYDVKM. Trimming stripped 7 bases from V and 4 bases from J, with 13 bases between. CDR3 DNA sequence: TGTGCCAGCACCATGCCGCGGGGCTATGGCTACACCTTC. Translation: CASTMPRGYGYTF.

The rearrangement uses TRBV7-9 and TRBJ2-5; 9 nucleotides line up with TRBD1. The CDR3 totals 16 residues. CDR1 SEHNR and CDR2 FQNEAQ come from the germline V gene (reference sequence). V was clipped by 5 bases and J by 3 bases; unmatched bases: 10. The CDR3 DNA sequence: TGTGCCAGCAGCCACAGACAGGGGGGGGAGGAAGAGACCCAGTACTTC. Its translation: CASSHRQGGEEETQYF. Drawing the rest from reference TRBV7-9 and TRBJ2-5, the complete variable domain is DTGVSQNPRHKITKRGQNVTFRCDPISEHNRLYWYRQTLGQGPEFLTYFQNEAQLEKSRLLSDRFSAERPKGSFSTLEIQRTEQGDSAMYLCASSHRQGGEEETQYFGPGTRLLVL.

This chain uses TRBV7-2 with TRBJ2-3; D is unresolved. Per germline, CDR1 SGHTA and CDR2 FQGNSA. The CDR3 sequence is 15 residues long. V was clipped by 2 bases and J by 2 bases, with 11 bases between them. CDR3 loop: CASSLYYGSTDTQYF. The CDR3 DNA is TGTGCCAGCAGCTTATATTACGGGTCCACAGATACGCAGTATTTT.

The chain has TRBV21-1 and TRBJ2-7; whether TRBD1, the table's D call, matches the DNA was not checked. TRBV21-1 constitutes a pseudogene. The CDR3 has 15 residues. CDR3 amino acids: CASQKRDRVIHEQYF. CDR3 bases: TGTGCCAGCCAAAAACGGGACAGGGTCATCCACGAGCAGTACTTC.

DNA of the CDR3: TGTGCCACCAGTGATTTGACAGGGGGACGGACCCAGTACTTC. This translates into CATSDLTGGRTQYF. The V gene is TRBV24-1, the J gene TRBJ2-5; 8 nucleotides agree with TRBD1. The trim removed 0 bases at V and 7 bases at J, leaving 3 bases unmatched. Per germline, CDR1 KGHDR and CDR2 SFDVKD. The CDR3 extends over 14 amino acids.

The chain employs TRBV6-2 or TRBV6-3 and TRBJ1-5; the D is unclear. Trimming cost V 1 base and J 4 bases, with 8 bases left between them. The CDR3 sequence is 14 residues long. Germline V gives CDR1 MNHEY, CDR2 SVGEGT. CDR3 residues: CASSYWEDNQPQHF. The CDR3 region has the DNA TGTGCCAGCAGTTACTGGGAGGATAATCAGCCCCAGCATTTT.

The rearrangement uses TRBV7-8 and TRBJ2-7; 7 bases agree with TRBD1. Trimming took 5 bases from V and 0 from J; bases not matched to a gene: 16. CDR1 and CDR2 (germline): SGHVS, FQNEAQ. This CDR3 comprises 18 residues. CDR3 in DNA: TGTGCCAGCAGCCCCCAAGGCCCTGGACAGGAGCACTCCTACGAGCAGTACTTC. Encoded protein: CASSPQGPGQEHSYEQYF.

This clone was counted a single time. The rearrangement links TRBV6-2 or TRBV6-3 to TRBJ2-7, with D tentatively TRBD1 (5 bases). This CDR3 has 13 residues. V lost 2 bases, J lost 6 bases, and 11 bases lay in between. Germline values: CDR1 MNHEY, CDR2 SVGEGT. In DNA, the CDR3 is TGTGCCAGCAGTTACGACCTAAGGGGCGAGCAGTACTTC. It specifies CASSYDLRGEQYF.

In this sample, this clone turned up once. The chain combines TRBV30 with TRBJ2-1; TRBD1 might be the D (6 bases). This CDR3 has 14 residues. V was cut by 0 bases and J by 14 bases, with 20 bases left in between. Germline V gene data show CDR1 as GTSNPN and CDR2 as SVGIG (reference sequence). The DNA for the CDR3 is TGTGCCTGGAGTGTAGTAGTGGTGAGGTCAGGGGAGTTCTTC. It codes for CAWSVVVVRSGEFF.

This clone appeared a single time. The chain carries TRBV13 and TRBJ1-2; tentatively, D is TRBD1 (6 bases). CDR3 size: 16 residues. Germline CDR1 and CDR2: PRHDT and FYEKMQ (reference sequence). The V gene lost 3 bases and the J gene lost 2 bases, with 16 bases spanning the gap. The chain's CDR3 is CASSFHRDMGNYGYTF. As DNA, the CDR3 is TGTGCCAGCAGCTTCCACCGGGACATGGGGAACTATGGCTACACCTTC.

This clone was detected only once. The gene calls are TRBV5-4 and TRBJ1-1; a possible D gene is TRBD1 (5 bases). Germline V CDR1 and CDR2: SGHNT, YYREEE (reference sequence). The CDR3 loop spans 15 amino acids. Trimming took off 0 bases at V and 2 bases at J, with 11 bases between the two ends. This CDR3 is CASSLETVKNTEAFF. The DNA of the CDR3 is TGTGCCAGCAGCTTGGAGACAGTCAAAAACACTGAAGCTTTCTTT.